The rows below give T cell receptor beta chains drawn from one sample of a study of T cell changes during pregnancy in multiple sclerosis. This table comes from immunoSEQ multiplex PCR, and its TCRdb copy is limited to in-frame clones, with some not included. Among some 30,000 clones, roughly 89% were seen once, and the ten largest hold around 8.2%. The material was CD8+ T cells from peripheral blood mononuclear cells, obtained before pregnancy. The source is a female donor with multiple sclerosis, enrolled in a pregnancy study. Each CDR3 is given with its conserved first and last residue. A D gene is named only where the DNA matches it firmly. Clone size is stated in some rows and not others, as once, few, many or a class when expanded.

D: -
J: TRBJ2-3
V: TRBV4-3
size: -
DNA: TGCGCCAGCAGCTCGGAGCTAGTAGGAGAATCTAGCACAGATACGCAGTATTTT
CDR3: CASSSELVGESSTDTQYF

D: TRBD2
J: TRBJ2-5
V: TRBV28
size: -
DNA: TGTGCCAGCAGGACCGCTAGCGGGCCTAACCAAGAGACCCAGTACTTC
CDR3: CASRTASGPNQETQYF

D: -
J: TRBJ1-1
V: TRBV4-2
size: -
DNA: TGTGCCAGCAGCCAAGATCTCGGAGGCACTGAAGCTTTCTTT
CDR3: CASSQDLGGTEAFF

D: TRBD2
J: TRBJ2-3
V: TRBV7-9
size: -
DNA: TGTGCCAGCATCATGAGGTCGCCGCGGGGGTCAGATACGCAGTATTTT
CDR3: CASIMRSPRGSDTQYF

D: TRBD2
J: TRBJ2-5
V: TRBV19
size: -
DNA: TGTGCCAGTAGTATGGATCCGATGGGACTAGCGGGAGGGTGGGGCAAGACCCAGTACTTC
CDR3: CASSMDPMGLAGGWGKTQYF

D: -
J: TRBJ1-6
V: TRBV7-8
size: -
DNA: TGTGCCAGCAGCGAGCACTCACCGGGAGAAAATTCACCCCTCCACTTT
CDR3: CASSEHSPGENSPLHF

D: -
J: TRBJ2-5
V: TRBV4-3
size: -
DNA: TGCGCCAGCAGCCGCCTAACAGGGAATCGAGAGACCCAGTACTTC
CDR3: CASSRLTGNRETQYF

D: -
J: TRBJ1-1
V: TRBV2
size: -
DNA: TGTGCCAGCAGAGGGACGGTTACAGATGCCAAAGGGGGGAACACTGAAGCTTTCTTT
CDR3: CASRGTVTDAKGGNTEAFF

D: -
J: TRBJ1-1
V: TRBV6-5
size: -
DNA: TGTGCCAGCAGTCAGGGGAATACTGAAGCTTTCTTT
CDR3: CASSQGNTEAFF

D: TRBD1
J: TRBJ2-3
V: TRBV27
size: -
DNA: TGTGCCAGCAGCTTCAGGGGGAACACAGATACGCAGTATTTT
CDR3: CASSFRGNTDTQYF

D: -
J: TRBJ1-1
V: TRBV15
size: -
DNA: TGTGCCACCAGCACTGGACAGTTTGAAGCTTTCTTT
CDR3: CATSTGQFEAFF

D: -
J: TRBJ2-1
V: TRBV27
size: -
DNA: TGTGCCAGCAGTCCCTTATACAGGAACGATGAGCAGTTCTTC
CDR3: CASSPLYRNDEQFF

D: TRBD1
J: TRBJ1-5
V: TRBV27
size: -
DNA: TGTGCCAGCAGTCCTCGACAGGGGGCCTATAGCAATCAGCCCCAGCATTTT
CDR3: CASSPRQGAYSNQPQHF

D: TRBD2
J: TRBJ2-3
V: TRBV2
size: -
DNA: TGTGCCAGCAGTCCAACTAGCGGGAGCACAGATACGCAGTATTTT
CDR3: CASSPTSGSTDTQYF

D: TRBD2
J: TRBJ2-7
V: TRBV27
size: -
DNA: TGTGCCAGCAGTTCGACTAGCGGCTACGAGCAGTACTTC
CDR3: CASSSTSGYEQYF

D: -
J: TRBJ2-7
V: TRBV27
size: -
DNA: TGTGCCAGCAGTTTATCGAACGGCTACGAGCAGTACTTC
CDR3: CASSLSNGYEQYF

D: -
J: TRBJ1-1
V: TRBV7-9
size: once
DNA: TGTGCCAGCAGCGAAAGCGAGAACACTGAAGCTTTCTTT
CDR3: CASSESENTEAFF

D: -
J: TRBJ2-5
V: TRBV15
size: few
DNA: TGTGCCACCAGCACTCCTGGCGGGCCGGGGGAGACCCAGTACTTC
CDR3: CATSTPGGPGETQYF